A selection of T cell receptor beta chains follows, all from one sample in a study of blood T cell repertoires in COVID-19. The table came from immunoSEQ multiplex PCR; TCRdb's copy has only in-frame clones and leaves some out. The sample has around 400,000 clones, around 87% seen once. The sample comprised peripheral blood. The receptors stem from a woman in her sixties with COVID-19, enrolled during active disease. Each CDR3 is given with its conserved first and last residue. Each record gives: V gene, J gene, D gene, clone size, CDR3 DNA, CDR3 protein. D genes are given only for firm matches. Size values are once, few and many counts, or a class for expanded clones, and some rows have none.

V: TRBV5-6
J: TRBJ1-2
D: .
size: .
DNA: TGTGCCAGCAGAACCTCAGGAGGAACTAACTATGGCTACACCTTC
CDR3: CASRTSGGTNYGYTF

V: TRBV7-9
J: TRBJ2-1
D: .
size: .
DNA: TGTGCCAGCAGCCCAAGACCAACGACTAACAATGAGCAGTTCTTC
CDR3: CASSPRPTTNNEQFF

V: TRBV7-2
J: TRBJ1-1
D: .
size: .
DNA: TGTGCCAGCAGCTTAGCCCGGGGGGGAGGGGGAAGGACTGAAGCTTTCTTT
CDR3: CASSLARGGGGRTEAFF

V: TRBV11-1
J: TRBJ1-2
D: .
size: .
DNA: TGTGCCAGCAGCGTGGACGGAGGCCCTAAGGGCTACACCTTC
CDR3: CASSVDGGPKGYTF

V: TRBV27
J: TRBJ2-7
D: TRBD2
size: .
DNA: TGTGCCAGCAGGTTGGGGCTAGCGGGGGTCGGGGAGCAGTACTTC
CDR3: CASRLGLAGVGEQYF

V: TRBV9
J: TRBJ1-1
D: .
size: .
DNA: TGTGCCAGCAGCGTCGACACAAGAGGGACTGAAGCTTTCTTT
CDR3: CASSVDTRGTEAFF

V: TRBV18
J: TRBJ1-4
D: .
size: few
DNA: TGTGCCAGCTCACATAGGGGATCCAATGAAAAACTGTTTTTT
CDR3: CASSHRGSNEKLFF

V: TRBV18
J: TRBJ1-2
D: TRBD1
size: .
DNA: TGTGCCAGCTCACCAAACAGGGGAAACTATGGCTACACCTTC
CDR3: CASSPNRGNYGYTF

V: TRBV19
J: TRBJ1-5
D: .
size: few
DNA: TGTGCCAGTGGGCAGGCTAGCAATCAGCCCCAGCATTTT
CDR3: CASGQASNQPQHF

V: TRBV25-1
J: TRBJ2-2
D: .
size: .
DNA: TGTGCCAGCAGTGTTAGGACAGCCGACACCGGGGAGCTGTTTTTT
CDR3: CASSVRTADTGELFF

V: TRBV4-1
J: TRBJ2-1
D: TRBD2
size: .
DNA: TGCGCCAGCAGCCAAGAAAGTGCCGGGGGGGCTAGGAATGAGCAGTTCTTC
CDR3: CASSQESAGGARNEQFF

V: TRBV9
J: TRBJ2-7
D: TRBD2
size: once
DNA: TGTGCCAGCAGCGTCGGGGGGAGCTCCTACGAGCAGTACTTC
CDR3: CASSVGGSSYEQYF

V: TRBV15
J: TRBJ1-4
D: .
size: .
DNA: TGTGCCACCAGCAGAGATGTGGGCTCTAATGAAAAACTGTTTTTT
CDR3: CATSRDVGSNEKLFF

V: TRBV10-2
J: TRBJ1-4
D: .
size: .
DNA: TGCGCCAGCAGTGAGGGGGGGGCAACTAATGAAAAACTGTTTTTT
CDR3: CASSEGGATNEKLFF

V: TRBV12-3/TRBV12-4
J: TRBJ2-1
D: TRBD2
size: once
DNA: TGTGCCAGCAGGGGACTAGAGTGGGGGCAGTTCTTC
CDR3: CASRGLEWGQFF

V: TRBV27
J: TRBJ2-3
D: TRBD2
size: .
DNA: TGTGCCAGCCGGTTAGCGGGGGGGCCGGGTACGCAGTATTTT
CDR3: CASRLAGGPGTQYF

V: TRBV28
J: TRBJ2-7
D: .
size: .
DNA: TGTGCCAGCAGTCTGCATGGGCCCGAGTGGTACTTC
CDR3: CASSLHGPEWYF

V: TRBV6-2/TRBV6-3
J: TRBJ2-1
D: TRBD2
size: .
DNA: TGTGCCAGCAGTGCAGCCCATAGACTAGCGGGGGGCCCGGGGGAGCAGTTCTTC
CDR3: CASSAAHRLAGGPGEQFF

V: TRBV18
J: TRBJ1-1
D: .
size: .
DNA: TGTGCCAGCTCACCTCTCGAAGCGAACACTGAAGCTTTCTTT
CDR3: CASSPLEANTEAFF

V: TRBV25-1
J: TRBJ1-1
D: .
size: .
DNA: TGTGCCAGCAGCAGGGCAAACACTGAAGCTTTCTTT
CDR3: CASSRANTEAFF

V: TRBV11-2
J: TRBJ2-5
D: .
size: .
DNA: TGTGCCAGCAGCTTAGGAGTCGGCGGGGAGACCCAGTACTTC
CDR3: CASSLGVGGETQYF

V: TRBV5-4
J: TRBJ2-7
D: .
size: .
DNA: TGTGCCAGCAGCCCCCCAGGGGGGAGATACGAGCAGTACTTC
CDR3: CASSPPGGRYEQYF

V: TRBV15
J: TRBJ2-1
D: .
size: .
DNA: TGTGCCACCAGCAGAGATAGGGAGAGGAAGTTCTTC
CDR3: CATSRDRERKFF

V: TRBV7-2
J: TRBJ2-1
D: TRBD1
size: .
DNA: TGTGCCAGCAGACAACCAGGGGGCTTCTACAATGAGCAGTTCTTC
CDR3: CASRQPGGFYNEQFF

V: TRBV25-1
J: TRBJ2-7
D: TRBD1
size: once
DNA: TGTGCCAGCAGTGAATTAGGGACAGCATCCTACGAGCAGTACTTC
CDR3: CASSELGTASYEQYF

V: TRBV19
J: TRBJ2-7
D: TRBD2
size: .
DNA: TGTGCCAGTAGTACCGCTAGCGGGGGGACCTACGAGCAGTACTTC
CDR3: CASSTASGGTYEQYF

V: TRBV18
J: TRBJ2-6
D: .
size: once
DNA: TGTGCCAGCTCACCAGTGGACAGCAGCAGTTCTGGGGCCAACGTCCTGACTTTC
CDR3: CASSPVDSSSSGANVLTF

V: TRBV27
J: TRBJ1-5
D: TRBD1
size: .
DNA: TGTGCCAGCAGTTTGGTGAAGGGGGCCAAGCAGCCCCAGCATTTT
CDR3: CASSLVKGAKQPQHF

V: TRBV7-6
J: TRBJ1-5
D: .
size: .
DNA: TGTGCCAGCAGTCCGGGGGGGGCCAGTCAGCCCCAGCATTTT
CDR3: CASSPGGASQPQHF

V: TRBV6-2/TRBV6-3
J: TRBJ2-7
D: .
size: .
DNA: TGTGCCAGCAGTTACTCGCGGGGTACCTACGAGCAGTACTTC
CDR3: CASSYSRGTYEQYF

V: TRBV19
J: TRBJ1-2
D: .
size: .
DNA: TGTGCCAGTAGCCCCCAGGGTACTTATGGCTACACCTTC
CDR3: CASSPQGTYGYTF

V: TRBV7-2
J: TRBJ2-3
D: TRBD2
size: once
DNA: TGTGCCAGCAGCTTAGGGATGGCGGGGGGGCCGACAGATACGCAGTATTTT
CDR3: CASSLGMAGGPTDTQYF

V: TRBV21-1
J: TRBJ2-2
D: .
size: .
DNA: TGTGCCAGCAGCAAACCCGGACTAAGGGCCGGGGAGCTGTTTTTT
CDR3: CASSKPGLRAGELFF

V: TRBV11-2
J: TRBJ1-5
D: .
size: .
DNA: TGTGCCAGCAGCTGGGGGACTTCCAATCAGCCCCAGCATTTT
CDR3: CASSWGTSNQPQHF

V: TRBV18
J: TRBJ2-5
D: .
size: .
DNA: TGTGCCAGCTCACCTTCCTACGGGGGATCAGAGACCCAGTACTTC
CDR3: CASSPSYGGSETQYF

V: TRBV5-4
J: TRBJ1-2
D: .
size: .
DNA: TGTGCCAGCAGCTCCCGAGGACTACGGCCTAACTATGGCTACACCTTC
CDR3: CASSSRGLRPNYGYTF

V: TRBV3-1/TRBV3-2
J: TRBJ2-6
D: .
size: .
DNA: TGTGCCACCTCCTCGAACAGGGAACGAAGGGGGGCCAACGTCCTGACTTTC
CDR3: CATSSNRERRGANVLTF

V: TRBV28
J: TRBJ1-5
D: TRBD1
size: .
DNA: TGTGCCAGCATTCCAGGGGGTTCAGGACAGCCCCAGCATTTT
CDR3: CASIPGGSGQPQHF

V: TRBV2
J: TRBJ1-1
D: TRBD1
size: few
DNA: TGTGCCAGCAGAACCGTGAGGGACAGGGGGGAAGCTTTCTTT
CDR3: CASRTVRDRGEAFF

V: TRBV4-1
J: TRBJ2-1
D: TRBD1
size: .
DNA: TGCGCCAGCAGCCAATTTAGACAGGGGGTGAATGAGCAGTTCTTC
CDR3: CASSQFRQGVNEQFF

V: TRBV10-3
J: TRBJ2-7
D: .
size: .
DNA: TGTGCCATCAGTGAGTCACCACAGGACCCCTACGAGCAGTACTTC
CDR3: CAISESPQDPYEQYF

V: TRBV6-6
J: TRBJ2-2
D: .
size: .
DNA: TGTGCCAGCAGTCCCCCAAACAGGGGAGGCACCGGGGAGCTGTTTTTT
CDR3: CASSPPNRGGTGELFF

V: TRBV29-1
J: TRBJ2-5
D: .
size: .
DNA: TGCAGCGTTGATGGAGTTGGGGAGACCCAGTACTTC
CDR3: CSVDGVGETQYF

V: TRBV9
J: TRBJ1-1
D: TRBD1
size: few
DNA: TGTGCCAGCAGCGTCCGTGACAGGGGGCAAAAGGACACTGAAGCTTTCTTT
CDR3: CASSVRDRGQKDTEAFF

V: TRBV30
J: TRBJ2-7
D: TRBD1
size: .
DNA: TGTGCCTGGAGACAAAGACAGGGTCTGCTCTACGAGCAGTACTTC
CDR3: CAWRQRQGLLYEQYF

V: TRBV3-1/TRBV3-2
J: TRBJ1-4
D: .
size: .
DNA: TGTGCCAGCAGCAGAGAGGGGACTCCGAGGGAAAAACTGTTTTTT
CDR3: CASSREGTPREKLFF

V: TRBV27
J: TRBJ2-1
D: .
size: once
DNA: TGTGCCAGCAGTTTATCGCGCGGCTTATACAATGAGCAGTTCTTC
CDR3: CASSLSRGLYNEQFF

V: TRBV19
J: TRBJ1-5
D: TRBD1
size: .
DNA: TGTGCCAGTACCGAGGGACAGGGGGCAGCTCAGCCCCAGCATTTT
CDR3: CASTEGQGAAQPQHF

V: TRBV5-1
J: TRBJ2-2
D: .
size: .
DNA: TGCGCCAGCAGCTCCCGGGACTCCAACACCGGGGAGCTGTTTTTT
CDR3: CASSSRDSNTGELFF

V: TRBV3-1/TRBV3-2
J: TRBJ1-4
D: .
size: .
DNA: TGTGCCAGCAGCCAAAGGGGTCAAGATGAAAAACTGTTTTTT
CDR3: CASSQRGQDEKLFF

V: TRBV10-3
J: TRBJ2-1
D: TRBD2
size: .
DNA: TGTGCCATCAGTGAGTTGCTTGCGGGACTAAAAGGAGGAAATGAGCAGTTCTTC
CDR3: CAISELLAGLKGGNEQFF

V: TRBV6-2/TRBV6-3
J: TRBJ1-2
D: .
size: .
DNA: TGTGCCAGCAGTCGGGATGGCTATGGCTACACCTTC
CDR3: CASSRDGYGYTF

V: TRBV7-9
J: TRBJ2-7
D: TRBD2
size: .
DNA: TGTGCCAGCAGCCCCCGGTGGACTAGCGGGGGGGACGAGCAGTACTTC
CDR3: CASSPRWTSGGDEQYF